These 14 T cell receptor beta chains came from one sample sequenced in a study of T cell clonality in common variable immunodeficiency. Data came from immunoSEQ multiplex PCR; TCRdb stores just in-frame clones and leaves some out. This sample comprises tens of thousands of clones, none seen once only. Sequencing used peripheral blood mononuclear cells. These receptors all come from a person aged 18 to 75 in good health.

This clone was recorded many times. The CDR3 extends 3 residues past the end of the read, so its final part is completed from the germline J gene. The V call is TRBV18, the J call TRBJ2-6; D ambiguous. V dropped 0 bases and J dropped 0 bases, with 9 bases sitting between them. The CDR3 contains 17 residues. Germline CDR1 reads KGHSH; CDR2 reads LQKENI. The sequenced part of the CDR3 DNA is TGTGCCAGCTCACCACCGACTGGCAGCTCTGGGGCCAACGTC. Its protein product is CASSPPTGSSGANV. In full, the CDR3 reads CASSPPTGSSGANVLTF.

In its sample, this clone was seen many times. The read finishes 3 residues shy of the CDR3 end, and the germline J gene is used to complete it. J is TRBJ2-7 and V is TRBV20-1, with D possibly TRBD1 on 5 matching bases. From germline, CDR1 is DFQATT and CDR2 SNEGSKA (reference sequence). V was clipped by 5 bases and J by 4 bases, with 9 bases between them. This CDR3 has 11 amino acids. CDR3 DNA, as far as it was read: TGCAGTGCTCCCGACAGTTACGAG. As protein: CSAPDSYE. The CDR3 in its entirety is CSAPDSYEQYF.

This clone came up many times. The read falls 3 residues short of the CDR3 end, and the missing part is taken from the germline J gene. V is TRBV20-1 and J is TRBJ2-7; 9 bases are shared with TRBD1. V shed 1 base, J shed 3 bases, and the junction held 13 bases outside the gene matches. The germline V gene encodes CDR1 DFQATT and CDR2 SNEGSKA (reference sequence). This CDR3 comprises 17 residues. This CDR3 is CSARVQGALAGVYEQYF. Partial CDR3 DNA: TGCAGTGCTAGAGTACAGGGGGCTTTAGCGGGTGTCTACGAG.

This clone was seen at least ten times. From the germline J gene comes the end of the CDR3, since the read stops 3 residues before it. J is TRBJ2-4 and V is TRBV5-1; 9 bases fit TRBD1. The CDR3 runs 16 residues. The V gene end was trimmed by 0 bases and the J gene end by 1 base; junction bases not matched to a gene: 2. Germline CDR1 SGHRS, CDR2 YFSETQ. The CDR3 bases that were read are TGCGCCAGCAGCTTGGGACAGGGGGTCGCCAAAAACATT. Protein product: CASSLGQGVAKNI. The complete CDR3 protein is CASSLGQGVAKNIQYF.

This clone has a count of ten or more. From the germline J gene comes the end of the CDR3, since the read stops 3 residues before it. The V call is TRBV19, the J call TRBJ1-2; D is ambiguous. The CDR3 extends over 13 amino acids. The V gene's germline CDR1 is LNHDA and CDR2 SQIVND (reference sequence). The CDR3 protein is CASSTPESGGYTF. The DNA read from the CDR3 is TGTGCCAGTAGCACCCCTGAATCGGGGGGC.

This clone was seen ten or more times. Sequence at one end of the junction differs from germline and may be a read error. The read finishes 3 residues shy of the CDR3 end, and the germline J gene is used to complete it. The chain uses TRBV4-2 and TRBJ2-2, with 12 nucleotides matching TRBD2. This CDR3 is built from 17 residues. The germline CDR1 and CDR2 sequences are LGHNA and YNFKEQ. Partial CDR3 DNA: TGCGCCAGCAGCCAAGAGGCCAGACTAGCGGGAGCCGGGGAG. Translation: CASSQEARLAGAGE. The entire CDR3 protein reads CASSQEARLAGAGELFF.

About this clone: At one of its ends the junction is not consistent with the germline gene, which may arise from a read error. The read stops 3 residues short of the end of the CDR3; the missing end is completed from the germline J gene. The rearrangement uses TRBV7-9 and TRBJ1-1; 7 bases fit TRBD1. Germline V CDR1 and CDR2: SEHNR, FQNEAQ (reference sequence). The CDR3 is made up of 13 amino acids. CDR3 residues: CSSSLGTAYEAFF. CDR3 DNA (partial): TGTTCCAGCAGCTTGGGGACAGCCTACGAA.

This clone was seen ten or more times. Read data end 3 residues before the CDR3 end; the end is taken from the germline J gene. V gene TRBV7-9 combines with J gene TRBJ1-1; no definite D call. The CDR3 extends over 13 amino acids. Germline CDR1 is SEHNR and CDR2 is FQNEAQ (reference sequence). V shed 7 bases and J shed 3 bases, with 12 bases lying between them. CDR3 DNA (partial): TGTGCCAGCAACCCCCGGGGTGACACTGAA. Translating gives CASNPRGDTE. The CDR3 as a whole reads CASNPRGDTEAFF. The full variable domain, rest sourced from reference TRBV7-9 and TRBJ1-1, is DTGVSQNPRHKITKRGQNVTFRCDPISEHNRLYWYRQTLGQGPEFLTYFQNEAQLEKSRLLSDRFSAERPKGSFSTLEIQRTEQGDSAMYLCASNPRGDTEAFFGQGTRLTVV.

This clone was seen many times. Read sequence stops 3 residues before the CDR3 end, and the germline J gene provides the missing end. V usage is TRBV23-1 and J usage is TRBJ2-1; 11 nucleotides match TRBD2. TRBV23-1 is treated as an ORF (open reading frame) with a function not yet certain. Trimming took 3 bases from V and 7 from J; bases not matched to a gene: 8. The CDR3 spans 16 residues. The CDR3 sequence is CASSQTGLAVSNEQFF. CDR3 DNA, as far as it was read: TGCGCCAGCAGTCAGACGGGACTAGCGGTGTCGAATGAG.

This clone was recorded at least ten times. The CDR3 reads CASILQTSTEAFF. The CDR3 DNA, read in part, is TGTGCCAGCATTCTACAGACAAGCACTGAA. The rearrangement joins TRBV28 to TRBJ1-1; unclear D gene. The read terminates 3 residues ahead of where the CDR3 ends, so the germline J gene completes it. Germline V gives CDR1 MDHEN, CDR2 SYDVKM. Deletions cut 7 bases from V and 4 bases from J, with 13 bases between. This CDR3 spans 13 amino acids.

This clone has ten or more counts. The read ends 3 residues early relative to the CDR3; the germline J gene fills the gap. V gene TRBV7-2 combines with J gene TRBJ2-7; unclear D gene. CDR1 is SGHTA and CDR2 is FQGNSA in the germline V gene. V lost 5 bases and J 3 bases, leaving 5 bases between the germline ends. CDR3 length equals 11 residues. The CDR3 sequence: CASSAYYEQYF. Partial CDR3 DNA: TGTGCCAGCAGCGCCTACTACGAG. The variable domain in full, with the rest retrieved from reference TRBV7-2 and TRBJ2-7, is GAGVSQSPSNKVTEKGKDVELRCDPISGHTALYWYRQSLGQGLEFLIYFQGNSAPDKSGLPSDRFSAERTGGSVSTLTIQRTQQEDSAVYLCASSAYYEQYFGPGTRLTVT.

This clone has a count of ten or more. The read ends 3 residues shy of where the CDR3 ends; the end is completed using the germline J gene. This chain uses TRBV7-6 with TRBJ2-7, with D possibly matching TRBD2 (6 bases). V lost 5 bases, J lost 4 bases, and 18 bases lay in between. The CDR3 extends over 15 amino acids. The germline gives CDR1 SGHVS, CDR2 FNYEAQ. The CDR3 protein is CASSGGLQAGYEQYF. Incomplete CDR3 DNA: TGTGCCAGCAGCGGGGGACTTCAAGCGGGTTACGAG.

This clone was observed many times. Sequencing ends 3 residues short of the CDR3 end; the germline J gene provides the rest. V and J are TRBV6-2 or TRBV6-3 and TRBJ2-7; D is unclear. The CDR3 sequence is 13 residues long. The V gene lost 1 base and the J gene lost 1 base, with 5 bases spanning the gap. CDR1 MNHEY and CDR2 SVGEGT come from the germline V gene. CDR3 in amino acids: CASSYYASYEQYF. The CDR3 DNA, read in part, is TGTGCCAGCAGTTACTACGCGTCCTACGAG.

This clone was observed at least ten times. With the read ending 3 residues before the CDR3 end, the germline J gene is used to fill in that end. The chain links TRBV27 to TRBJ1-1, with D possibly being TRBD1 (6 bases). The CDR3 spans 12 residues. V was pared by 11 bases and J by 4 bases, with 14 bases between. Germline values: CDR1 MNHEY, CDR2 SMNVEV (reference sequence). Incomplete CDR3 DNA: TGTGCCGCGACGGACAGTACCACTGAA. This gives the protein CAATDSTTE. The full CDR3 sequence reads CAATDSTTEAFF.